The 12 T cell receptor beta chains below all came from one sample that was sequenced in a study of cytomegalovirus exposure and HLA in healthy donors. It was with 60 Vbeta and 13 Jbeta primers that the PCR ran. Some clones are missing from TCRdb's copy, which holds only in-frame ones; the method was immunoSEQ multiplex PCR. The sample lists some 170,000 clones, 78% occurring once. Sequencing input: PBMCs. The receptors derive from a female donor in good health and CMV-seronegative.

V usage is TRBV10-2 and J usage is TRBJ2-3, with 7 bases aligning to TRBD2. Germline CDR1 is WSHSY and CDR2 is SAAADI. CDR3 length: 14 residues. The junction had 6 bases not matched to a gene; V was cut back by 8 bases and J by 1 base. The CDR3 bases are TGCGCCAGCTTCGATGCGGGGGGCACAGATACGCAGTATTTT. Amino acid sequence: CASFDAGGTDTQYF.

The chain is built from TRBV23-1 and TRBJ2-7; possible D gene TRBD1, 5 bases. TRBV23-1 is an ORF, with its function uncertain. V was cut by 3 bases and J by 4 bases, with 19 bases left in between. The CDR3 has 16 amino acids. The DNA for the CDR3 is TGCGCCAGCAGTCAGTCCGACAGCTTATCGATGTACGAGCAGTACTTC. This codes for CASSQSDSLSMYEQYF.

The chain carries TRBV29-1 and TRBJ2-3; TRBD2 aligns across 8 bases. CDR3 length: 15 amino acids. Germline CDR1 SQVTM, CDR2 ANQGSEA. V lost 4 bases, J lost 2 bases, and 8 bases stayed unmatched. The CDR3 nucleotides are TGCAGCGTTGGGGAGGGCGGGAGGTACACAGATACGCAGTATTTT. It is translated as CSVGEGGRYTDTQYF.

The chain couples TRBV10-1 to TRBJ1-1; D unclear. V lost 3 bases to trimming and J lost 1 base, with 15 bases between them. Per germline, CDR1 WNHNN and CDR2 SYGVQD (reference sequence). The CDR3 runs to 16 residues. The CDR3 DNA reads as TGCGCCAGCAGTGAAGCCGGAGAGGGTCGGAACACTGAAGCTTTCTTT. Protein product: CASSEAGEGRNTEAFF.

This clone was counted only a few times. This sequence joins TRBV2 and TRBJ2-7; TRBD2 agrees at 10 bases. Trimming cost V 8 bases and J 2 bases; bases outside gene matches: 6. Germline values: CDR1 SNHLY, CDR2 FYNNEI. There are 14 residues in the CDR3. CDR3 protein: CASGSLAGAYEQYF. The CDR3 DNA sequence: TGTGCCAGCGGTTCCCTAGCGGGGGCCTACGAGCAGTACTTC.

The chain employs TRBV10-3 and TRBJ2-7; 10 bases are a match to TRBD2. From germline, CDR1 is ENHRY and CDR2 SYGVKD. After removal of 6 bases from V and 2 bases from J, the junction contained 10 bases not matched to a gene. The CDR3 runs 16 residues. CDR3 sequence reads: CAIRSGSGGSTYEQYF. The CDR3 nucleotides are TGTGCCATCAGGAGTGGTAGCGGGGGGTCAACCTACGAGCAGTACTTC.

The CDR3 loop is CASSVGGTALNTEAFF. CDR3 sequence (DNA): TGTGCCAGCAGCGTAGGCGGGACAGCCCTGAACACTGAAGCTTTCTTT. The chain employs TRBV9 and TRBJ1-1, with 7 bases matching TRBD1. This CDR3 comprises 16 residues. V trimming: 0 bases; J trimming: 0 bases; junction bases outside the gene matches: 5. Looked up from germline, CDR1 is SGDLS and CDR2 is YYNGEE.

The chain's CDR3 is CASSSGLAGAVKYNEQFF. CDR3 DNA: TGTGCCAGCAGCTCCGGACTAGCGGGGGCCGTCAAATACAATGAGCAGTTCTTC. The chain links TRBV7-8 to TRBJ2-1; 13 bases agree with TRBD2. Germline V gives CDR1 SGHVS, CDR2 FQNEAQ. Germline trimming cut 4 bases from V and 4 bases from J; bases unmatched to any gene: 10. The CDR3 runs to 18 residues.

J is TRBJ2-7 and V is TRBV9, with TRBD1 as a possible D gene (6 bases). The germline V gene encodes CDR1 SGDLS and CDR2 YYNGEE. This CDR3 has 15 residues. The V and J ends lost 0 bases and 2 bases respectively, with 12 bases between them. Here the CDR3 reads CASSVGVGTTYEQYF. The CDR3 nucleotides read TGTGCCAGCAGCGTAGGGGTGGGGACAACCTACGAGCAGTACTTC. Drawing the rest from reference TRBV9 and TRBJ2-7, the complete variable domain is DSGVTQTPKHLITATGQRVTLRCSPRSGDLSVYWYQQSLDQGLQFLIQYYNGEERAKGNILERFSAQQFPDLHSELNLSSLELGDSALYFCASSVGVGTTYEQYFGPGTRLTVT.

This clone was counted between two and nine times. The chain combines TRBV5-4 with TRBJ1-6, with D unclear. V dropped 1 base and J dropped 5 bases, with 13 bases sitting between them. This CDR3 is 16 amino acids long. CDR1 SGHNT and CDR2 YYREEE come from the germline V gene (reference sequence). The CDR3 coding sequence is TGTGCCAGCAGCTTGTTGGGAGCAATAAATAATTCACCCCTCCACTTT. Amino acid sequence: CASSLLGAINNSPLHF.

In the case of this clone: One end of the junction is discordant with germline, which a read error may explain. The J gene is TRBJ1-4, the V gene TRBV7-9; D ambiguous. The CDR3 is 15 amino acids. The germline gives CDR1 SEHNR, CDR2 FQNEAQ (reference sequence). The CDR3 nucleotides read TGTTCCAGCAGCTTAGCGAGAGGGTCTAATGAAAAACTGTTTTTT. Translation gives CSSSLARGSNEKLFF.

This chain links TRBV7-2 with TRBJ1-2; TRBD1 matches at 9 bases. The germline V gene has CDR1 SGHTA and CDR2 FQGNSA. J lost 5 bases, V lost 4 bases, and 5 bases had no gene match. The CDR3 length is 14 residues. Written as DNA, the CDR3 is TGTGCCAGCAGCTCGCCGGGACAGGGATATGGCTACACCTTC. It specifies CASSSPGQGYGYTF. Drawing the rest from reference TRBV7-2 and TRBJ1-2, the complete variable domain is GAGVSQSPSNKVTEKGKDVELRCDPISGHTALYWYRQSLGQGLEFLIYFQGNSAPDKSGLPSDRFSAERTGGSVSTLTIQRTQQEDSAVYLCASSSPGQGYGYTFGSGTRLTVV.